One and the same sample provided the 26 T cell receptor beta chains below, sequenced in a study of control samples from healthy donors and cancer patients. The repertoire was sequenced with immunoSEQ multiplex PCR; TCRdb's copy has only in-frame clones and lacks some. The sample comprises about 94,000 clones, 75% to 95% of which are singletons, and 3% to 4.5% rests with the top ten. The material sequenced was blood. These receptors all come from a woman aged 18-29 years in good health.

The chain joins TRBV10-3 to TRBJ2-1; possibly TRBD2 for D (7 bases). From germline, CDR1 is ENHRY and CDR2 SYGVKD. The CDR3 contains 15 residues. Trimming left V 0 bases short and J 5 bases short, with 11 bases between. The CDR3 sequence is CAISESGGANNEQFF. As DNA, the CDR3 is TGTGCCATCAGTGAGTCTGGGGGGGCTAACAATGAGCAGTTCTTC.

In nucleotides, the CDR3 is TGTGCCATCAGTGAGTCGGCAGGACTTAACTATGGCTACACCTTC. It is translated as CAISESAGLNYGYTF. The rearrangement joins TRBV10-3 to TRBJ1-2; D ambiguous. The germline gives CDR1 ENHRY, CDR2 SYGVKD. CDR3 length: 15 amino acids. The germline V and J ends were trimmed by 0 bases and 1 base, with 9 bases remaining between them.

The chain combines TRBV27 with TRBJ1-5; 11 nucleotides agree with TRBD1. The CDR3 loop spans 15 amino acids. Germline CDR1 reads MNHEY; CDR2 reads SMNVEV (reference sequence). V dropped 1 base and J dropped 7; count of bases not matched to a gene: 3. DNA of the CDR3: TGTGCCAGCAGTTTATACGGGACAGGGGGACAGCCCCAGCATTTT. It encodes CASSLYGTGGQPQHF.

The rearrangement uses TRBV2 and TRBJ1-2; D gene unclear. The CDR3 is made up of 11 amino acids. V shed 7 bases and J shed 8 bases, with 11 bases lying between them. Germline CDR1 reads SNHLY; CDR2 reads FYNNEI. The CDR3 sequence is CASTQLGGYTF. The CDR3 nucleotides read TGTGCCAGCACACAACTCGGGGGCTACACCTTC.

The rearrangement joins TRBV12-3 or TRBV12-4 to TRBJ2-5, with D tentatively TRBD1 (6 bases). V was trimmed by 9 bases and J by 2 bases, leaving 13 bases between them. There are 13 residues in the CDR3. In nucleotides, the CDR3 is TGTGCCAGGGGCCAGGGGAGACAAGAGACCCAGTACTTC. Translating it yields CARGQGRQETQYF.

V is TRBV12-3 or TRBV12-4 and J is TRBJ1-1; no firm D call. V gave up 7 bases and J gave up 3 bases, with 12 bases separating them. The CDR3 runs 13 residues. CDR3 bases: TGTGCCAGCAATTACCGGGCGGACACTGAAGCTTTCTTT. Its translation: CASNYRADTEAFF.

The chain is built from TRBV7-8 and TRBJ2-7; TRBD2 aligns across 11 bases. Germline trimming cut 0 bases from V and 6 bases from J; bases unmatched to any gene: 7. CDR1 is SGHVS, CDR2 FQNEAQ, per germline. CDR3 length: 16 residues. This CDR3 is CASSLALSGGVGEQYF. CDR3 DNA: TGTGCCAGCAGCTTAGCGCTTAGCGGGGGGGTTGGCGAGCAGTACTTC.

The chain couples TRBV2 to TRBJ1-5; no clear D gene. V lost 2 bases to trimming and J lost 5 bases, with 10 bases between them. Germline values: CDR1 SNHLY, CDR2 FYNNEI. CDR3 length: 14 amino acids. CDR3 residues: CASSEQRGYQPQHF. The DNA for the CDR3 is TGTGCCAGCAGTGAACAGAGAGGGTATCAGCCCCAGCATTTT.

The CDR3 DNA follows: TGTGCCAGCAGTTTATTGGCGGGGACTGAAGCTTTCTTT. Protein sequence: CASSLLAGTEAFF. The chain uses TRBV27 and TRBJ1-1; D is uncertain. The CDR3 has 13 amino acids. The V end lost 1 base, the J end lost 5 bases, and 8 bases lay between the germline ends. Germline CDR1 and CDR2: MNHEY and SMNVEV (reference sequence).

The V gene is TRBV9, the J gene TRBJ2-5, with TRBD1 matching 9 bases. The V segment lost 2 bases and the J segment 2 bases; nucleotides outside the gene matches: 7. CDR1 is SGDLS, CDR2 YYNGEE, per germline. CDR3 size: 16 residues. CDR3 loop: CASSVGSGTGQETQYF. The CDR3 DNA is TGTGCCAGCAGCGTTGGGTCGGGGACAGGGCAAGAGACCCAGTACTTC.

This clone was detected a few times. The J gene is TRBJ2-2, the V gene TRBV6-4, with 7 bases matching TRBD1. CDR1 is MRHNA and CDR2 is SNTAGT in the germline V gene. The V and J ends lost 4 bases and 6 bases, in that order; junction bases with no gene match: 8. The CDR3 is 15 amino acids. CDR3 in DNA: TGTGCCAGCAGTGGGGACGACAGGGAATCCGGGGAGCTGTTTTTT. Translated: CASSGDDRESGELFF.

The table lists this clone with a count of one. DNA of the CDR3: TGTGCCAGCAGGGCAGCAGGGACAGGGGGCACAGATACGCAGTATTTT. Translating gives CASRAAGTGGTDTQYF. V is TRBV2 and J is TRBJ2-3, with 10 bases matching TRBD1. This CDR3 is 16 amino acids long. Per germline, CDR1 SNHLY and CDR2 FYNNEI. The V segment lost 6 bases and the J segment 1 base; nucleotides outside the gene matches: 7.

V usage is TRBV6-4 and J usage is TRBJ1-2; D might be TRBD1 (5 bases). The CDR3 runs 11 residues. Germline V gene sequence: CDR1 MRHNA, CDR2 SNTAGT. V was shortened by 10 bases and J by 8 bases, with 14 bases between the two germline ends. The DNA for the CDR3 is TGTGCCATTACTCAGGGTGGGGGCTACACCTTC. It is translated as CAITQGGGYTF.

In nucleotides, the CDR3 is TGTGCCAGTAGTATCAGAGCGGGGGCCCCCAGTGAGCAGTTCTTC. It codes for CASSIRAGAPSEQFF. The chain joins TRBV19 to TRBJ2-1, with 8 bases lining up with TRBD2. The CDR3 totals 15 residues. The ends lost 3 bases at V and 9 bases at J; junction bases unmatched: 10. Germline assignment: CDR1 LNHDA and CDR2 SQIVND (reference sequence).

CDR3 sequence (DNA): TGTGCCAGCAGCGGAGAGACAGGGAGCTATGGCTACACCTTC. Its translation: CASSGETGSYGYTF. The V and J genes are TRBV7-9 and TRBJ1-2, with 7 positions matching TRBD1. V shed 5 bases and J 4 bases; nucleotides not matched to a gene: 7. The germline CDR1 and CDR2 sequences are SEHNR and FQNEAQ (reference sequence). This CDR3 spans 14 amino acids.

This chain connects TRBV23-1 to TRBJ2-7, with 8 bases fitting TRBD1. TRBV23-1 is treated as an ORF (open reading frame) with a function not yet certain. J was trimmed by 5 bases and V by 4 bases; bases with no gene match: 10. The CDR3 length is 15 residues. In DNA, the CDR3 is TGCGCCAGCAGTCTACCCTGGGACAGGATCCACGAGCAGTACTTC. Its protein product is CASSLPWDRIHEQYF.

The gene calls are TRBV10-2 and TRBJ2-1; 8 bases align to TRBD2. Germline V gene data show CDR1 as WSHSY and CDR2 as SAAADI. V dropped 11 bases and J dropped 5; count of bases not matched to a gene: 17. The CDR3 is made up of 16 amino acids. CDR3 sequence: CAAGGAGGFGNNEQFF. Here the CDR3 DNA reads TGCGCCGCTGGGGGGGCGGGGGGTTTTGGGAACAATGAGCAGTTCTTC.

This sequence joins TRBV6-2 or TRBV6-3 and TRBJ2-7, with TRBD1 matching over 9 bases. Trimming removed 6 bases from V and 2 bases from J; junction bases left unmatched: 11. Looked up from germline, CDR1 is MNHEY and CDR2 is SVGEGT. This CDR3 has 16 residues. The CDR3 coding sequence is TGTGCCAGCAGCTTACCCGGGACAGGGTTTCCCTACGAGCAGTACTTC. This encodes CASSLPGTGFPYEQYF.

This chain joins TRBV27 and TRBJ2-7; D gene uncertain. From germline, CDR1 is MNHEY and CDR2 SMNVEV (reference sequence). The germline V and J ends were trimmed by 3 bases and 0 bases, with 6 bases remaining between them. The CDR3 is made up of 13 amino acids. The CDR3 DNA is TGTGCCAGCAGTTTTCTTAACTCCTACGAGCAGTACTTC. Translated, it gives CASSFLNSYEQYF.

J is TRBJ2-7 and V is TRBV5-6; D remains ambiguous. Trimming took off 7 bases at V and 1 base at J, with 12 bases between the two ends. The CDR3 consists of 13 residues. Germline values: CDR1 SGHDT, CDR2 YYEEEE. The CDR3 region is CASCRRLSYEQYF. The CDR3 DNA sequence: TGTGCCAGCTGCCGCCGCCTATCCTACGAGCAGTACTTC.

The chain combines TRBV7-3 with TRBJ2-1; the D gene is possibly TRBD1 (6 bases). Germline loops: CDR1 SGHTA, CDR2 FQGTGA. This CDR3 contains 16 residues. V was cut by 0 bases and J by 7 bases, with 16 bases left in between. CDR3 residues: CASSLTVGAGVNEQFF. The DNA for the CDR3 is TGTGCCAGCAGCTTAACGGTTGGAGCAGGGGTGAATGAGCAGTTCTTC.

J is TRBJ1-2 and V is TRBV2; 7 bases map to TRBD1. J lost 8 bases, V lost 10 bases, and 13 bases had no gene match. The germline CDR1 and CDR2 sequences are SNHLY and FYNNEI. This CDR3 region has 13 residues. CDR3 sequence: CAISDRVAGGYTF. The CDR3 DNA follows: TGTGCCATATCCGACAGGGTAGCGGGAGGCTACACCTTC.

The chain uses TRBV6-5 and TRBJ2-3, with D tentatively TRBD1 or TRBD2 (6 bases each). The CDR3 has 15 amino acids. Between the trimmed V and J ends, which lost 2 bases and 6 bases, there was a span of 15 bases. CDR1 and CDR2 from the germline V gene are MNHEY and SVGAGI. CDR3 DNA sequence: TGTGCCAGCAGTTACCGCGGGACAACAGGGGATACGCAGTATTTT. Translating gives CASSYRGTTGDTQYF.

The chain has TRBV7-2 and TRBJ1-2, with D possibly matching TRBD1 (6 bases). The CDR3 loop spans 13 amino acids. Germline values: CDR1 SGHTA, CDR2 FQGNSA. Deletions cut 4 bases from V and 3 bases from J, with 9 bases between. CDR3 protein: CASSSGQHYGYTF. CDR3 nucleotide sequence: TGTGCCAGCAGCTCCGGACAGCACTATGGCTACACCTTC.

A single count supports this clone. The chain carries TRBV5-4 and TRBJ1-2; no clear D gene. The CDR3 has 14 amino acids. The V gene's germline CDR1 is SGHNT and CDR2 YYREEE (reference sequence). Between the trimmed V and J ends, which lost 4 bases and 7 bases, there was a span of 17 bases. The CDR3 coding sequence is TGTGCCAGCAGCCTAATCGGATACGAGTCTGGCTACACCTTC. The encoded protein is CASSLIGYESGYTF.

The rearrangement joins TRBV6-1 to TRBJ2-7, with 10 bases identical to TRBD2. The CDR3 is made up of 15 amino acids. Germline CDR1 and CDR2: MNHNS and SASEGT. V gave up 0 bases and J gave up 5 bases; unmatched junction bases: 4. Written as DNA, the CDR3 is TGTGCCAGCAGTGAAGCAACTAGCGGGGCCAACGAGCAGTACTTC. Protein sequence: CASSEATSGANEQYF.